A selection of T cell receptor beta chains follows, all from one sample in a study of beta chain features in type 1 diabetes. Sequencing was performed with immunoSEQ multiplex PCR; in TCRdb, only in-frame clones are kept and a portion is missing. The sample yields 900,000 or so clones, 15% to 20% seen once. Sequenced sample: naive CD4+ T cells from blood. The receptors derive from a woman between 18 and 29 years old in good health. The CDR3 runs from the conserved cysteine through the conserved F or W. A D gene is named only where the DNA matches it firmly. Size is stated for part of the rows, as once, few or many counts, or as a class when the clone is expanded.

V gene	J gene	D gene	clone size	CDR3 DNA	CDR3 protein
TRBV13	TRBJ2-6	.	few	TGTGCCAGCAGGGGTCCCCTCTCTGGGGCCAACGTCCTGACTTTC	CASRGPLSGANVLTF
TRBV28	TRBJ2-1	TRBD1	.	TGTGCCAGCAGTAACAGACAGGGGTCCTACAATGAGCAGTTCTTC	CASSNRQGSYNEQFF
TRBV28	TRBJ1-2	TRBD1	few	TGTGCCAGCGGGCGCCGGGACAGGAACTATGGCTACACCTTC	CASGRRDRNYGYTF
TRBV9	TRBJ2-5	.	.	TGTGCCAGCAGCGTAGATGGGTCAGAGACCCAGTACTTC	CASSVDGSETQYF
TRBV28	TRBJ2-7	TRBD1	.	TGTGCCAGCAGTTCCGCCGGGACAGGGAGCTACGAGCAGTACTTC	CASSSAGTGSYEQYF
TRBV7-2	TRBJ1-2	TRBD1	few	TGTGCCAGCAGCATGGACAGGGTCGGCTATGGCTACACCTTC	CASSMDRVGYGYTF
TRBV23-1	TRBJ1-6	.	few	TGCGCCAGCAGAGGATCCCCTAGCTCCTATAATTCACCCCTCCACTTT	CASRGSPSSYNSPLHF
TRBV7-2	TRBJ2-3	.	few	TGTGCAGCATCGGCGGGGCTTCGCGGGAGCACAGATACGCAGTATTTT	CAASAGLRGSTDTQYF
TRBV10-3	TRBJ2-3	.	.	TGTGCCATCAGTGAGTCGGTCAGAAGCCTGTGGGCAGATACGCAGTATTTT	CAISESVRSLWADTQYF
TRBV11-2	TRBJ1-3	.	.	TGTGCCAGCAGGCGTACAGGAGACTCTGGAAACACCATATATTTT	CASRRTGDSGNTIYF
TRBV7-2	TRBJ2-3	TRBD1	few	TGTGCCAGCAGCCAGCAGGGGGCTAACACAGATACGCAGTATTTT	CASSQQGANTDTQYF
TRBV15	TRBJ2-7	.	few	TGTGCCACCAGCAGGGTGGTTGGCGAGCAGTACTTC	CATSRVVGEQYF
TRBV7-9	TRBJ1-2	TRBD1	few	TGTGCCAGCAGCTTGGTTGGGGACAGGGGTAATTATGGCTACACCTTC	CASSLVGDRGNYGYTF
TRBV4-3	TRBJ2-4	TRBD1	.	TGCGCCAGCAGCCAAGATTCAGGGGGCAAGGCCAAAAACATTCAGTACTTC	CASSQDSGGKAKNIQYF
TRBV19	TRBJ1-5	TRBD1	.	TGTGCCAGTAGTATGACAGGGGGCGCGGCTCAGCCCCAGCATTTT	CASSMTGGAAQPQHF